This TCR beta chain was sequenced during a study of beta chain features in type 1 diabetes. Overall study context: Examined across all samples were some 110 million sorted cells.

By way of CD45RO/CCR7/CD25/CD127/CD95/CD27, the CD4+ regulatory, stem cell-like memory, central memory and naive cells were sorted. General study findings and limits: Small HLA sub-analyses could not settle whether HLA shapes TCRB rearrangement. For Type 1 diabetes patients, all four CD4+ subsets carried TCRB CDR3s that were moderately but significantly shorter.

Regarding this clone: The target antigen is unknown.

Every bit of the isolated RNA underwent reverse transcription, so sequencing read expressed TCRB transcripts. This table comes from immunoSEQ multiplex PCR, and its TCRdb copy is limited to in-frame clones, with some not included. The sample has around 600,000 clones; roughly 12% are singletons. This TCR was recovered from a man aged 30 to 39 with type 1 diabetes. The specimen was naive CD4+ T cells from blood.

The CDR3 bases are TGTGCCTGGAGTACGGGACAGAGTACATATAATTCACCCCTCCACTTT. It codes for CAWSTGQSTYNSPLHF. The rearrangement links TRBV30 to TRBJ1-6; 7 positions agree with TRBD1. The CDR3 runs to 16 residues. The V and J ends lost 2 bases and 4 bases, in that order; junction bases with no gene match: 8. Germline V gene lookup returns CDR1 GTSNPN and CDR2 SVGIG (reference sequence). The full variable domain, rest sourced from reference TRBV30 and TRBJ1-6, is SQTIHQWPATLVQPVGSPLSLECTVEGTSNPNLYWYRQAAGRGLQLLFYSVGIGQISSEVPQNLSASRPQDRQFILSSKKLLLSDSGFYLCAWSTGQSTYNSPLHFGNGTRLTVT.